This entry lists 15 T cell receptor beta chains sequenced from one sample in a study of breast tumors, draining lymph nodes, adjacent tissues. TCRdb reanalysed the multiplex PCR reads using MiXCR and keeps one entry per CDR3 protein. The table records around 170,000 distinct CDR3 sequences, 30% to 35% of them present only once. The lymph nodes were axillary draining lymph nodes from breast cancer patients. The sequencing input was axillary lymph node tissue. Every receptor here comes from a female donor with breast cancer. Some clones in this sample may be carry-over from other donors' samples.

The V gene is TRBV20-1, the J gene TRBJ1-1; TRBD1 matches at 7 bases. CDR3 length: 14 amino acids. J lost 1 base, V lost 2 bases, and 4 bases had no gene match. Germline assignment: CDR1 DFQATT and CDR2 SNEGSKA (reference sequence). CDR3 region: CSARRGQSNTEAFF. The CDR3 DNA sequence: TGCAGTGCTAGACGGGGACAGTCGAACACTGAAGCTTTCTTT.

This clonotype was picked up many times. The chain joins TRBV3-1 to TRBJ2-5; D may be TRBD2 (5 bases). CDR1 LGHDT and CDR2 YNNKEL come from the germline V gene (reference sequence). There are 18 residues in the CDR3. V was shortened by 1 base and J by 7 bases, with 25 bases between the two germline ends. This CDR3 is CASSQGGGRTFGLGTQYF. The CDR3 DNA follows: TGTGCCAGCAGCCAAGGAGGAGGAAGAACCTTCGGCTTGGGGACCCAGTACTTC.

Comment on this clonotype: A single base separates this from a much larger clone, so it may be a read error. The chain employs TRBV4-2 and TRBJ1-3, with D unresolved. Germline V gives CDR1 LGHNA, CDR2 YNFKEQ. Trimming took off 0 bases at V and 0 bases at J, with 9 bases between the two ends. The CDR3 contains 16 residues. The CDR3 DNA reads TGTGCCAGCAGCCAAGAGGCCGGATACTCTGGAAACACCATATATTTT. Translating it yields CASSQEAGYSGNTIYF.

CDR3: CASIGQGGTGELFF. The CDR3 nucleotides read TGTGCCAGTATAGGACAGGGGGGAACCGGGGAGCTGTTTTTT. The chain recombines TRBV19 with TRBJ2-2; 10 bases are a match to TRBD1. The CDR3 contains 14 residues. Trimming at V came to 7 bases and at J to 5 bases, leaving 4 bases not matched to a gene. The V gene's germline CDR1 is LNHDA and CDR2 SQIVND (reference sequence).

Many counts were recorded for this clonotype. J is TRBJ2-5 and V is TRBV7-2, with 9 positions matching TRBD1. This CDR3 contains 13 residues. V gave up 4 bases and J gave up 3 bases; unmatched junction bases: 0. Germline V gene sequence: CDR1 SGHTA, CDR2 FQGNSA. CDR3 DNA: TGTGCCAGCAGCTGGGACAGGGAAGAGACCCAGTACTTC. It yields the protein CASSWDREETQYF.

This clonotype was seen at least ten times. The chain joins TRBV7-8 to TRBJ2-7; unclear D gene. Germline values: CDR1 SGHVS, CDR2 FQNEAQ. The CDR3 sequence is 13 residues long. The ends were cut back, 5 bases at V and 1 base at J, with 9 bases in the middle. CDR3 nucleotides: TGTGCCAGCAGCACCGACATTTCCTACGAGCAGTACTTC. Protein: CASSTDISYEQYF.

J is TRBJ2-2 and V is TRBV4-1, with D unresolved. V gave up 0 bases and J gave up 9 bases, with 17 bases separating them. The CDR3 loop spans 16 amino acids. Per the germline V gene, CDR1 is MGHRA and CDR2 is YSYEKL. CDR3 region: CASSQDIVSLERELFF. In DNA, the CDR3 is TGCGCCAGCAGCCAAGATATAGTGAGTCTAGAGAGGGAGCTGTTTTTT.

This chain links TRBV19 with TRBJ2-1; 9 bases align to TRBD2. The junction had 2 bases not matched to a gene; V was cut back by 2 bases and J by 6 bases. The germline CDR1 and CDR2 sequences are LNHDA and SQIVND (reference sequence). This CDR3 spans 14 amino acids. The chain's CDR3 is CASSILAGTNEQFF. The DNA for the CDR3 is TGTGCCAGTAGTATACTAGCGGGAACCAATGAGCAGTTCTTC.

The chain joins TRBV12-5 to TRBJ2-5; 9 nucleotides align to TRBD1. J was trimmed by 4 bases and V by 6 bases; bases with no gene match: 9. This CDR3 region has 15 residues. Germline V lookup: CDR1 LGHNT, CDR2 FRNRAP. The CDR3 is CASGLRGTGLETQYF. The CDR3 DNA reads TGTGCTAGTGGCCTCAGGGGGACAGGGCTAGAGACCCAGTACTTC.

With regard to this clonotype: One end of the junction is discordant with germline, which a read error may explain. The V and J genes are TRBV2 and TRBJ1-5, with D unresolved. The germline CDR1 and CDR2 sequences are SNHLY and FYNNEI. The CDR3 runs to 17 residues. CDR3 in DNA: TGTGCCAGCAGGAAGCTCCGGGAAAGCTCCTACAATGAGCCCCAGCATTTT. Translating gives CASRKLRESSYNEPQHF. The whole variable domain, filled in from reference TRBV2 and TRBJ1-5, reads EPEVTQTPSHQVTQMGQEVILRCVPISNHLYFYWYRQILGQKVEFLVSFYNNEISEKSEIFDDQFSVERPDGSNFTLKIRSTKLEDSAMYFCASRKLRESSYNEPQHFGDGTRLSIL.

On this clonotype: Just one base apart from a much larger clone, this may be a read error. V is TRBV13 and J is TRBJ2-5; D is uncertain. V shed 6 bases and J shed 2 bases, with 13 bases lying between them. CDR1 and CDR2 from the germline V gene are PRHDT and FYEKMQ (reference sequence). This CDR3 has 14 residues. CDR3 loop: CASSPHSRQETQYF. In nucleotides, the CDR3 is TGTGCCAGCAGTCCGCACAGTAGACAAGAGACCCAGTACTTC.

This clonotype was counted ten times or more. The chain uses TRBV19 and TRBJ2-1, with D unresolved. V was cut by 4 bases and J by 2 bases, with 9 bases left in between. Germline V gives CDR1 LNHDA, CDR2 SQIVND (reference sequence). CDR3 size: 14 residues. CDR3 in amino acids: CASSRKVAYNEQFF. The CDR3 DNA reads TGTGCCAGTAGTAGAAAGGTGGCCTACAATGAGCAGTTCTTC.

The chain uses TRBV15 and TRBJ1-6; no firm D call. Trimming removed 0 bases from V and 0 bases from J, with 18 bases in between. The CDR3 runs 20 residues. Germline lookup yields CDR1 LNHNV and CDR2 YYDKDF (reference sequence). CDR3 residues: CATSRDKPLQLCSYNSPLHF. DNA of the CDR3: TGTGCCACCAGCAGAGATAAGCCTCTGCAGCTGTGCTCCTATAATTCACCCCTCCACTTT.

As regards this clonotype: One end of the junction fails to match germline, which may point to a read error. This chain joins TRBV19 and TRBJ2-6, with D tentatively TRBD1 (6 bases). Germline V gene lookup returns CDR1 LNHDA and CDR2 SQIVND (reference sequence). The CDR3 is 12 amino acids. The CDR3 bases are TGTGCCAGTAGTATCACAAGGGACACTGAAGCTTTC. Encoded protein: CASSITRDTEAF.

This clonotype showed up many times. V usage is TRBV7-9 and J usage is TRBJ2-2; D is unresolved. Germline loops: CDR1 SEHNR, CDR2 FQNEAQ (reference sequence). Between the trimmed V and J ends, which lost 5 bases and 6 bases, there was a span of 7 bases. The CDR3 runs to 12 residues. The CDR3 loop reads CASSAESGELFF. CDR3 coding DNA: TGTGCCAGCAGCGCGGAGTCCGGGGAGCTGTTTTTT.